This TCR beta chain was sequenced for a study of beta chain features in type 1 diabetes. Study-level results: Shorter templates may be favored by PCR, equally so in patients and controls.

Germline lookup yields CDR1 SGHKS and CDR2 YYEKEE (reference sequence). Trimming took 0 bases from V and 4 from J; bases not matched to a gene: 0. The CDR3 covers 14 residues. Reverse transcription of all isolated RNA meant that expressed TCRB transcripts were sequenced. Generated by immunoSEQ multiplex PCR, the TCRdb table keeps only in-frame clones and is missing some. The sample lists 130,000 to 150,000 clones; about 51% were seen once. This clone occurred a few times. Its antigen is not known. In all sorted populations, purity surpassed 95%. The clonotype was recovered from a man in his late teens or twenties in good health. The sample taken for sequencing was Tregs from blood. The rearrangement joins TRBV5-5 to TRBJ2-7, with 11 bases aligning to TRBD1. The CDR3 DNA sequence: TGTGCCAGCAGCTTGGGGGACAGGGGGTACGAGCAGTACTTC. This translates into CASSLGDRGYEQYF.